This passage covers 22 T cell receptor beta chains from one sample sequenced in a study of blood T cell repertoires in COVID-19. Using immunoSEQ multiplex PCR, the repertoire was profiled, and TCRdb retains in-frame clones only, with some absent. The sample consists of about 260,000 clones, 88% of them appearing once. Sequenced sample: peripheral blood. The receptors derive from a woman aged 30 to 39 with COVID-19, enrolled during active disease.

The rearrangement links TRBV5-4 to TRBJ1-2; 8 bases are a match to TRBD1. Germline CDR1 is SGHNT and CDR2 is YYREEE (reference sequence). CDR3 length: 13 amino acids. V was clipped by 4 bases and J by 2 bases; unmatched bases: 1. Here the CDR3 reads CASSGDRNYGYTF. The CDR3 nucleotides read TGTGCCAGCAGCGGGGACAGGAACTATGGCTACACCTTC.

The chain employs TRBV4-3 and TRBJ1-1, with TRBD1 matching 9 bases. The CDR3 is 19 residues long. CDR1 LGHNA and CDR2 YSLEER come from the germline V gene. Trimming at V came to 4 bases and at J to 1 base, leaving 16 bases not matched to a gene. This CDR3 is CASSPSHGGTGSRNTEAFF. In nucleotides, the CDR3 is TGCGCCAGCAGCCCATCGCATGGGGGGACAGGGAGTAGGAACACTGAAGCTTTCTTT.

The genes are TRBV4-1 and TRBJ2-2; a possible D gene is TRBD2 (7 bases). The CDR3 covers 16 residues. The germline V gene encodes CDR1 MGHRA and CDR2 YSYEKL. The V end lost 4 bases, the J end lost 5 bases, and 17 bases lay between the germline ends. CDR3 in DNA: TGCGCCAGCAGCCTGGGGGCTAGCGGATTAACCGGGGAGCTGTTTTTT. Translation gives CASSLGASGLTGELFF.

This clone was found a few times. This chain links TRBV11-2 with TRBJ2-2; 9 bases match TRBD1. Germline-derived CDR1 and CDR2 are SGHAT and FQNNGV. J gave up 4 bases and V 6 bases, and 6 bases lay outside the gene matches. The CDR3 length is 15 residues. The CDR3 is CASRVQGAPTGELFF. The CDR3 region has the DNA TGTGCCAGCAGAGTACAGGGGGCGCCCACCGGGGAGCTGTTTTTT.

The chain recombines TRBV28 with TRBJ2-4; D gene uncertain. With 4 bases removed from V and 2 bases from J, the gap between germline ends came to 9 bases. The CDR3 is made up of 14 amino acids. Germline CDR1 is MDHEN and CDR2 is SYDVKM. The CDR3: CASSSPFSKNIQYF. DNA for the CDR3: TGTGCCAGCAGTTCCCCCTTTTCCAAAAACATTCAGTACTTC.

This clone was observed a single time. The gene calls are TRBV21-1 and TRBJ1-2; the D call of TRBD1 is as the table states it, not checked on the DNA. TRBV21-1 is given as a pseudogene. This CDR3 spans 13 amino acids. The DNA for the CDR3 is TGTGCCAGCGAACCCAGGGCACCTTATGGCTACACCTTC. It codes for CASEPRAPYGYTF.

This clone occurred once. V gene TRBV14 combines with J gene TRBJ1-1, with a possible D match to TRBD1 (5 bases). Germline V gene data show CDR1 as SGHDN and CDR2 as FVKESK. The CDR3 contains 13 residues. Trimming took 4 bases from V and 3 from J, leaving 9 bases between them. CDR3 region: CASSRWGDTEAFF. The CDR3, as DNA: TGTGCCAGCAGCCGCTGGGGGGACACTGAAGCTTTCTTT. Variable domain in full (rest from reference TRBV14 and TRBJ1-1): EAGVTQFPSHSVIEKGQTVTLRCDPISGHDNLYWYRRVMGKEIKFLLHFVKESKQDESGMPNNRFLAERTGGTYSTLKVQPAELEDSGVYFCASSRWGDTEAFFGQGTRLTVV.

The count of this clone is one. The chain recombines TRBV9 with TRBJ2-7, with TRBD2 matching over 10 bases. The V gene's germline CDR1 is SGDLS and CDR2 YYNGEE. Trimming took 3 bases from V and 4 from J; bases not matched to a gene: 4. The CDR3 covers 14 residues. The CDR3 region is CASSAGTSEYEQYF. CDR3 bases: TGTGCCAGCAGCGCTGGGACTAGCGAATACGAGCAGTACTTC.

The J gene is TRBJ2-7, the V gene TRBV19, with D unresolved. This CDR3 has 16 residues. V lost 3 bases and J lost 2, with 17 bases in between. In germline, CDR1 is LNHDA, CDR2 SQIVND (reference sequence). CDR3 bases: TGTGCCAGTAGTATTAGTAGAGGCCCGTCCGCCTACGAGCAGTACTTC. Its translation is CASSISRGPSAYEQYF.

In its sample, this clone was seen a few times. The CDR3 coding sequence is TGTGCCAGCAGCACCACAGTATCGGTGGCCGGGGAGCTGTTTTTT. Protein: CASSTTVSVAGELFF. The rearrangement uses TRBV9 and TRBJ2-2, with D unresolved. The CDR3 has 15 amino acids. Germline CDR1 SGDLS, CDR2 YYNGEE. Trimming cost V 4 bases and J 6 bases, with 16 bases left between them.

The CDR3 DNA is TGTGCCAGCAGTTTGGAGGGGGCTGTACCCCTCCACTTT. It yields the protein CASSLEGAVPLHF. The chain combines TRBV28 with TRBJ1-6; 7 bases agree with TRBD1. The CDR3 extends over 13 amino acids. The junction had 5 bases not matched to a gene; V was cut back by 3 bases and J by 12 bases. From germline, CDR1 is MDHEN and CDR2 SYDVKM.

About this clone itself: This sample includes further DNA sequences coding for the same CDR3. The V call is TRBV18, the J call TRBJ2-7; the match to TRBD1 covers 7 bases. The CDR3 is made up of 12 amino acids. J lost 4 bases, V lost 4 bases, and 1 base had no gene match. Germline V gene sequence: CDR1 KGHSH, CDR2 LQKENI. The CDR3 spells CASSRQGYEQYF. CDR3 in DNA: TGTGCCAGCTCACGACAGGGATACGAGCAGTACTTC. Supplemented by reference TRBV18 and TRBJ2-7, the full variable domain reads NAGVMQNPRHLVRRRGQEARLRCSPMKGHSHVYWYRQLPEEGLKFMVYLQKENIIDESGMPKERFSAEFPKEGPSILRIQQVVRGDSAAYFCASSRQGYEQYFGPGTRLTVT.

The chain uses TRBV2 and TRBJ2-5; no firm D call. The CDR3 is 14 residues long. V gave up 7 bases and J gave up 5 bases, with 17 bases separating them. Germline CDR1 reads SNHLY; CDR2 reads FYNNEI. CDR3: CASKRNWVGETQYF. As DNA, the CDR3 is TGTGCCAGCAAAAGAAATTGGGTCGGGGAGACCCAGTACTTC.

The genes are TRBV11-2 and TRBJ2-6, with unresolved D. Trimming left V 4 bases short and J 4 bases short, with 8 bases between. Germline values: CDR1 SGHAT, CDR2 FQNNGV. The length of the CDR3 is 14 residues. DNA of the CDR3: TGTGCCAGCAGCTCACAGTCCGGGGCCAACGTCCTGACTTTC. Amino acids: CASSSQSGANVLTF. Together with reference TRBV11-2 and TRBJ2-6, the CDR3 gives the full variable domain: EAGVAQSPRYKIIEKRQSVAFWCNPISGHATLYWYQQILGQGPKLLIQFQNNGVVDDSQLPKDRFSAERLKGVDSTLKIQPAKLEDSAVYLCASSSQSGANVLTFGAGSRLTVL.

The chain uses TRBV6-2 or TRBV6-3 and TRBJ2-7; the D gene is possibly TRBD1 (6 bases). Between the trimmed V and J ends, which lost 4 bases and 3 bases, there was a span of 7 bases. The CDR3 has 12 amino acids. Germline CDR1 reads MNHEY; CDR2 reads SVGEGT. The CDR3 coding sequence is TGTGCCAGCAGTTCGGACAGCTACGAGCAGTACTTC. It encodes CASSSDSYEQYF.

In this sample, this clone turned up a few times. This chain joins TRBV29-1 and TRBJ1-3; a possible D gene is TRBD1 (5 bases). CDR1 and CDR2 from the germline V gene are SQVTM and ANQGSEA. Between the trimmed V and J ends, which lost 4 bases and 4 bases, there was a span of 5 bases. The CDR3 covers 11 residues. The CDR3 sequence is CSVGGGNTIYF. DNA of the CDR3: TGCAGCGTTGGGGGCGGAAACACCATATATTTT.

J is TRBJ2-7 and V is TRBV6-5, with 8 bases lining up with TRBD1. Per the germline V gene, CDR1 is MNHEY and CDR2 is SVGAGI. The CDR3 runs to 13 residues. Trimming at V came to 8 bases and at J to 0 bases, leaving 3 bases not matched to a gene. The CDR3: CASGQGVSYEQYF. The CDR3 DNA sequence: TGTGCCAGCGGACAGGGTGTCTCCTACGAGCAGTACTTC.

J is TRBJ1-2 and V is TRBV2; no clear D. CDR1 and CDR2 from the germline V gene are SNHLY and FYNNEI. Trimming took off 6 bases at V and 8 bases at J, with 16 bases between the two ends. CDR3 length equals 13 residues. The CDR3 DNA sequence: TGTGCCAGCAGACCCGACGGGAGGATGGGCTACACCTTC. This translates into CASRPDGRMGYTF.

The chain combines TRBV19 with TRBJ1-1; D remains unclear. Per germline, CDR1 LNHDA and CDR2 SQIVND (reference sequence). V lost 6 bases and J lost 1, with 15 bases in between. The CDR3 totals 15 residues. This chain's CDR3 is CASRSPGLPNTEAFF. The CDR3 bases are TGTGCCAGTAGATCTCCCGGACTCCCGAACACTGAAGCTTTCTTT.

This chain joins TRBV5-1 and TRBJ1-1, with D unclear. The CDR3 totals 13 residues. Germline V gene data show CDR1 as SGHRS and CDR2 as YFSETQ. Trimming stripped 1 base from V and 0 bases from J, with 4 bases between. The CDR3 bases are TGCGCCAGCAGCTTGTATTTGAACACTGAAGCTTTCTTT. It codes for CASSLYLNTEAFF.

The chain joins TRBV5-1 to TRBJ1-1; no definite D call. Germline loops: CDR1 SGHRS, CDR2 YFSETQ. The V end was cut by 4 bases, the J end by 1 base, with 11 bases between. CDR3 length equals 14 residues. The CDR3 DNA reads TGCGCCAGCAGCGATCGAGGGCCGAACACTGAAGCTTTCTTT. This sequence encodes CASSDRGPNTEAFF.

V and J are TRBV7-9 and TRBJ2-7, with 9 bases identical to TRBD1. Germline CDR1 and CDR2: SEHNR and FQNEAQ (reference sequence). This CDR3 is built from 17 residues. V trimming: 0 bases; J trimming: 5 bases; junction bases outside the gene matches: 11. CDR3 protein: CASSLAQGQGRAHEQYF. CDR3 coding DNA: TGTGCCAGCAGCTTAGCACAGGGACAGGGACGAGCCCACGAGCAGTACTTC. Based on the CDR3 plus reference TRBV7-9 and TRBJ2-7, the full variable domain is DTGVSQNPRHKITKRGQNVTFRCDPISEHNRLYWYRQTLGQGPEFLTYFQNEAQLEKSRLLSDRFSAERPKGSFSTLEIQRTEQGDSAMYLCASSLAQGQGRAHEQYFGPGTRLTVT.